The 18 T cell receptor beta chains below come from one sample, sequenced in a study of chemoradiotherapy in HPV16-positive cancers. Sequenced by immunoSEQ multiplex PCR; TCRdb stores in-frame clones only, minus some. Of nearly 35,000 clones in the sample, roughly 90% are singletons; the top ten hold 3% to 4.5%. The source was blood, collected from a patient who underwent chemoradiotherapy. Receptors were obtained from a human donor with HPV-associated anogenital cancer.

The chain combines TRBV11-2 with TRBJ2-2; maybe TRBD1 (6 bases). CDR1 and CDR2 from the germline V gene are SGHAT and FQNNGV. The CDR3 runs to 16 residues. The V and J ends lost 1 base and 1 base respectively, with 10 bases between them. DNA of the CDR3: TGTGCCAGCAGCTTAGTACAGGGAAAGAACACCGGGGAGCTGTTTTTT. This sequence encodes CASSLVQGKNTGELFF.

This clone showed up just a few times. The chain uses TRBV7-9 and TRBJ1-5; TRBD1 might be the D (5 bases). V was trimmed by 5 bases and J by 10 bases, leaving 15 bases between them. This CDR3 has 13 residues. The germline V gene encodes CDR1 SEHNR and CDR2 FQNEAQ (reference sequence). CDR3 sequence reads: CASSPLGTSPQHF. The DNA for the CDR3 is TGTGCCAGCAGCCCCTTGGGGACGTCTCCCCAGCATTTT. Supplemented by reference TRBV7-9 and TRBJ1-5, the full variable domain reads DTGVSQNPRHKITKRGQNVTFRCDPISEHNRLYWYRQTLGQGPEFLTYFQNEAQLEKSRLLSDRFSAERPKGSFSTLEIQRTEQGDSAMYLCASSPLGTSPQHFGDGTRLSIL.

V and J are TRBV28 and TRBJ1-4, with D unresolved. Trimming left V 2 bases short and J 13 bases short, with 11 bases between. The germline gives CDR1 MDHEN, CDR2 SYDVKM. The CDR3 totals 12 residues. CDR3 in DNA: TGTGCCAGCAGTTTACGGCAAGGGCTACTGTTTTTT. Translating it yields CASSLRQGLLFF.

The chain uses TRBV6-5 and TRBJ2-6, with D unclear. V was shortened by 6 bases and J by 0 bases, with 3 bases between the two germline ends. The germline gives CDR1 MNHEY, CDR2 SVGAGI. CDR3 length: 13 amino acids. CDR3 loop: CASRSSGANVLTF. The DNA of the CDR3 is TGTGCCAGCAGGAGCTCTGGGGCCAACGTCCTGACTTTC.

This chain's CDR3 is CASSAPSQETQYF. In DNA, the CDR3 is TGTGCCAGCAGCGCTCCCTCTCAAGAGACCCAGTACTTC. V and J are TRBV9 and TRBJ2-5, with no clear D. This CDR3 is 13 amino acids long. V was trimmed by 3 bases and J by 2 bases, leaving 8 bases between them. Germline V gives CDR1 SGDLS, CDR2 YYNGEE.

Here the CDR3 reads CASSYRDRVFQETQYF. CDR3 bases: TGTGCCAGTAGTTACCGGGACAGGGTTTTCCAAGAGACCCAGTACTTC. The chain links TRBV19 to TRBJ2-5; 9 bases fit TRBD1. The CDR3 extends over 16 amino acids. CDR1 is LNHDA and CDR2 is SQIVND in the germline V gene (reference sequence). V shed 5 bases and J 1 base; nucleotides not matched to a gene: 8.

This clone was detected once. The chain combines TRBV19 with TRBJ1-3; 7 bases line up with TRBD1. CDR1 is LNHDA and CDR2 is SQIVND in the germline V gene (reference sequence). After removal of 3 bases from V and 0 bases from J, the junction contained 11 bases not matched to a gene. The CDR3 sequence is 18 residues long. The CDR3 coding sequence is TGTGCCAGTAGTATGCTGACAGGGAAGGCTTACTCTGGAAACACCATATATTTT. This encodes CASSMLTGKAYSGNTIYF. Full variable domain (missing parts from reference TRBV19 and TRBJ1-3): DGGITQSPKYLFRKEGQNVTLSCEQNLNHDAMYWYRQDPGQGLRLIYYSQIVNDFQKGDIAEGYSVSREKKESFPLTVTSAQKNPTAFYLCASSMLTGKAYSGNTIYFGEGSWLTVV.

The chain joins TRBV9 to TRBJ1-2, with D possibly TRBD1 on 5 matching bases. The length of the CDR3 is 12 residues. CDR1 is SGDLS and CDR2 is YYNGEE in the germline V gene. V lost 3 bases and J 6 bases, leaving 9 bases between the germline ends. CDR3 nucleotides: TGTGCCAGCAGCGACCAGGGCAATGGCTACACCTTC. As protein: CASSDQGNGYTF.

This clone has only one observation. V gene TRBV18 combines with J gene TRBJ2-5; TRBD1 agrees at 10 bases. This CDR3 is built from 15 residues. After removal of 4 bases from V and 5 bases from J, the junction contained 7 bases not matched to a gene. Germline V CDR1 and CDR2: KGHSH, LQKENI. The CDR3 region has the DNA TGTGCCAGCTCACAGACAGGGGGCGCACGGGAGACCCAGTACTTC. As protein: CASSQTGGARETQYF.

The rearrangement links TRBV14 to TRBJ1-1, with D possibly matching TRBD1 (6 bases). With 3 bases removed from V and 5 bases from J, the gap between germline ends came to 13 bases. This CDR3 contains 14 residues. The germline V gene encodes CDR1 SGHDN and CDR2 FVKESK. The CDR3 sequence: CASSQQGTRTEAFF. CDR3 DNA: TGTGCCAGCAGCCAGCAGGGGACGAGGACTGAAGCTTTCTTT.

Only one count was recorded for this clone. This chain uses TRBV11-3 with TRBJ2-2; D is possibly TRBD1 (6 bases). The germline gives CDR1 SGHNT, CDR2 YENEEA. Trimming stripped 5 bases from V and 0 bases from J, with 13 bases between. This CDR3 has 16 residues. Written as DNA, the CDR3 is TGTGCCAGCAGCCAACCTGGACAGACGAACACCGGGGAGCTGTTTTTT. Its protein product is CASSQPGQTNTGELFF.

The chain employs TRBV30 and TRBJ1-2, with D perhaps TRBD1 (6 bases). CDR1 GTSNPN and CDR2 SVGIG come from the germline V gene (reference sequence). The V end was cut by 7 bases, the J end by 2 bases, with 17 bases between. CDR3 length: 14 amino acids. As DNA, the CDR3 is TGTGCCTCCCCACCCCGGGACAAAAACTATGGCTACACCTTC. Protein product: CASPPRDKNYGYTF.

The genes are TRBV27 and TRBJ1-2, with 8 nucleotides matching TRBD1. CDR3 length: 15 amino acids. Trimming removed 6 bases from V and 4 bases from J; junction bases left unmatched: 10. Germline CDR1 MNHEY, CDR2 SMNVEV (reference sequence). The CDR3 spells CASRSTGGSTYGYTF. CDR3 nucleotide sequence: TGTGCCAGCAGATCTACAGGGGGGTCTACCTATGGCTACACCTTC.

V usage is TRBV30 and J usage is TRBJ2-2; D is possibly TRBD2 (6 bases). Deletions cut 3 bases from V and 4 bases from J, with 12 bases between. In germline, CDR1 is GTSNPN, CDR2 SVGIG (reference sequence). The CDR3 spans 14 residues. The CDR3 region has the DNA TGTGCCTGGAGCCCGGGCGGGGTCACCGGGGAGCTGTTTTTT. Its translation: CAWSPGGVTGELFF. The whole variable domain, remainder taken from reference TRBV30 and TRBJ2-2, is SQTIHQWPATLVQPVGSPLSLECTVEGTSNPNLYWYRQAAGRGLQLLFYSVGIGQISSEVPQNLSASRPQDRQFILSSKKLLLSDSGFYLCAWSPGGVTGELFFGEGSRLTVL.

V gene TRBV19 combines with J gene TRBJ2-7, with D perhaps matching TRBD1 or TRBD2 (5 bases each). This CDR3 region has 13 residues. Trimming took off 6 bases at V and 0 bases at J, with 9 bases between the two ends. Per the germline V gene, CDR1 is LNHDA and CDR2 is SQIVND (reference sequence). CDR3 nucleotide sequence: TGTGCCAGTAGGGGGGTGGGCTCCTACGAGCAGTACTTC. It encodes CASRGVGSYEQYF.

The rearrangement joins TRBV19 to TRBJ2-2; D not resolved. Germline assignment: CDR1 LNHDA and CDR2 SQIVND (reference sequence). Trimming left V 8 bases short and J 1 base short, with 11 bases between. The CDR3 totals 14 residues. Here the CDR3 reads CASQTVLNTGELFF. CDR3 nucleotides: TGTGCCAGTCAGACGGTCTTGAACACCGGGGAGCTGTTTTTT.

The rearrangement links TRBV7-9 to TRBJ2-7, with D tentatively TRBD1 (9 bases). With 5 bases removed from V and 2 bases from J, the gap between germline ends came to 19 bases. CDR3 length: 16 residues. Germline CDR1 SEHNR, CDR2 FQNEAQ (reference sequence). The CDR3 bases are TGTGCCAGCAGCCCCAGCGGGGGACAGGGAGCCTACGAGCAGTACTTC. Its protein is CASSPSGGQGAYEQYF.

The chain carries TRBV12-2 and TRBJ1-1. TRBV12-2 counts as a pseudogene. The CDR3 has 14 residues. DNA of the CDR3: TGTGCAAGTCGCCTCGGACCCCACCTGGCTGAAGCTTTCTTT. Protein sequence: CASRLGPHLAEAFF.